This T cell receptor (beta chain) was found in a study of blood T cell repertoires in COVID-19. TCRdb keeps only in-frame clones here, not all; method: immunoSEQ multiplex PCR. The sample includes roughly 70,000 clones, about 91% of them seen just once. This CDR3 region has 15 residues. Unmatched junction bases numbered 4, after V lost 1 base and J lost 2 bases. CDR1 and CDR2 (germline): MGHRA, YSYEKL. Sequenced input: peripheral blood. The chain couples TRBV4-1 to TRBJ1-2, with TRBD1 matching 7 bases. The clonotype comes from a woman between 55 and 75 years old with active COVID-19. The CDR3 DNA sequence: TGCGCCAGCAGCCAAGGGGGACAGACAAACTATGGCTACACCTTC. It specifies CASSQGGQTNYGYTF.